The entry below describes one T cell receptor (beta chain). Its antigen is unknown. The data derive from a study of shared clonotypes between healthy human individuals. Study as a whole: The plates for each donor numbered three CD4 naive, three CD4 memory, two CD8 naive and one CD8 memory.

CD8 cells regarded as naive lacked CD45RO, were positively chosen for CCR7, and omitted terminally differentiated effector memory CD45RA+ cells. This CDR3 has 15 amino acids. Trimming took 1 base from V and 4 from J; bases not matched to a gene: 4. The germline V gene encodes CDR1 MGHDK and CDR2 SYGVNS. Study-wide results and caveats: Represented diversity (both genetic and exposure-history) was limited by the small number of donors.

The method was immunoSEQ multiplex PCR; TCRdb's version includes in-frame clones alone and lacks a portion of them. This sample has about 2.1 million clones, with roughly 91% found just once. The sequence was obtained from a man younger than 30 in good health. Some clones in this sample may be carry-over from other donors' samples. Sequencing was done on a sample of naive CD8+ T cells from PBMCs. The J gene is TRBJ1-1, the V gene TRBV25-1; 9 bases match TRBD1. CDR3 protein: CASSESETGGTEAFF. CDR3 bases: TGTGCCAGCAGTGAATCAGAGACAGGGGGCACTGAAGCTTTCTTT.